The 28 T cell receptor beta chains in this list originate from one sample, sequenced in a study of CD8 T cells in ankylosing spondylitis. Findings of the study overall: Seven to nine highly homologous variants formed a TCR beta motif that appeared characteristic of ankylosing spondylitis blood.

A single record per CDR3 protein comes from TCRdb applying MiXCR to the 5' RACE reads. The table lists some 450,000 distinct CDR3 sequences, 15% to 20% of them singletons. Which antigens these TCRs recognize remains unknown. Material for sequencing was blood, either unsorted or a sorted T cell fraction (not recorded which). The receptors derive from a male donor with ankylosing spondylitis.

The J gene is TRBJ1-6, the V gene TRBV7-9; TRBD1 agrees at 8 bases. The J segment lost 10 bases and the V segment lost 5 bases, leaving 7 bases of the junction unmatched. The germline CDR1 and CDR2 sequences are SEHNR and FQNEAQ (reference sequence). The CDR3 covers 14 residues. CDR3 sequence (DNA): TGTGCCAGCAGCCCCGGACAGGGTCGATCACCCCTCCACTTT. Its protein is CASSPGQGRSPLHF.

V usage is TRBV6-5 and J usage is TRBJ2-1; 8 positions match TRBD2. In germline, CDR1 is MNHEY, CDR2 SVGAGI. The CDR3 covers 15 residues. The ends lost 2 bases at V and 6 bases at J; junction bases unmatched: 6. The CDR3 reads CASSYISGGINEQFF. The CDR3 DNA reads as TGTGCCAGCAGTTACATTTCGGGAGGGATCAATGAGCAGTTCTTC.

V is TRBV11-1 and J is TRBJ1-1; 9 nucleotides align to TRBD1. Trimming cost V 5 bases and J 4 bases; bases outside gene matches: 2. Germline CDR1 is SGHAT and CDR2 is FQDESV (reference sequence). The CDR3 covers 13 residues. CDR3 sequence reads: CASSVDRGTEAFF. DNA of the CDR3: TGTGCCAGCAGCGTGGACAGGGGCACTGAAGCTTTCTTT. Using reference TRBV11-1 and TRBJ1-1 for the parts outside the CDR3, the full variable domain is EAEVAQSPRYKITEKSQAVAFWCDPISGHATLYWYRQILGQGPELLVQFQDESVVDDSQLPKDRFSAERLKGVDSTLKIQPAELGDSAMYLCASSVDRGTEAFFGQGTRLTVV.

The chain employs TRBV3-1 and TRBJ2-7; no clear D. CDR3 length equals 12 residues. V was shortened by 1 base and J by 5 bases, with 6 bases between the two germline ends. CDR1 is LGHDT, CDR2 YNNKEL, per germline (reference sequence). The CDR3 DNA sequence: TGTGCCAGCAGCCAAGTGAACAACGAGCAGTACTTC. Residues: CASSQVNNEQYF.

The chain employs TRBV4-1 and TRBJ2-3, with 10 bases lining up with TRBD1. The CDR3 consists of 17 residues. Unmatched junction bases numbered 8, after V lost 4 bases and J lost 1 base. Germline-derived CDR1 and CDR2 are MGHRA and YSYEKL. The chain's CDR3 is CASSRSTGGTGTDTQYF. CDR3 nucleotide sequence: TGCGCCAGCAGCCGGTCGACAGGGGGCACAGGCACAGATACGCAGTATTTT.

This clonotype was counted only a few times. This chain links TRBV20-1 with TRBJ2-2, with 15 bases that match TRBD2. Germline CDR1 is DFQATT and CDR2 is SNEGSKA (reference sequence). There are 16 residues in the CDR3. Losses at the gene ends were 6 bases for V and 6 bases for J; bases not matched to a gene: 8. In DNA, the CDR3 is TGCAGTGCACCGGGACTAGCGGGAGGCCGCGCCGGGGAGCTGTTTTTT. This encodes CSAPGLAGGRAGELFF.

J is TRBJ2-1 and V is TRBV5-1; D gene ambiguous. V dropped 0 bases and J dropped 3 bases, with 7 bases sitting between them. Germline V gene data show CDR1 as SGHRS and CDR2 as YFSETQ. The CDR3 consists of 14 residues. As DNA, the CDR3 is TGCGCCAGCAGCTTGGAGGGATACTACAATGAGCAGTTCTTC. The encoded protein is CASSLEGYYNEQFF.

The J gene is TRBJ2-1, the V gene TRBV10-3, with a possible D match to TRBD2 (6 bases). V lost 2 bases and J lost 0, with 11 bases in between. Per germline, CDR1 ENHRY and CDR2 SYGVKD. The CDR3 is made up of 16 amino acids. The DNA of the CDR3 is TGTGCCATCAGTGAGCTAGCGAGAGGCTCCTACAATGAGCAGTTCTTC. Encoded protein: CAISELARGSYNEQFF.

This clonotype was recorded a few times. The V call is TRBV5-4, the J call TRBJ2-5, with D possibly matching TRBD2 (5 bases). CDR1 SGHNT and CDR2 YYREEE come from the germline V gene (reference sequence). V was clipped by 4 bases and J by 0 bases, with 13 bases between them. This CDR3 has 15 amino acids. The CDR3 here is CASSPNQRNQETQYF. The CDR3 nucleotides read TGTGCCAGCAGCCCCAACCAGCGGAACCAAGAGACCCAGTACTTC.

A few counts support this clonotype. The CDR3 coding sequence is TGCGCCAGCAGCTTGGTCCCGGGGCGGTATGACGAGCAGTACTTC. Translation gives CASSLVPGRYDEQYF. This rearrangement joins TRBV5-1 to TRBJ2-7, with D perhaps being TRBD1 or TRBD2 (5 bases each). CDR3 length equals 15 residues. Trimming removed 0 bases at V and 5 bases at J, with 15 bases between. Germline loops: CDR1 SGHRS, CDR2 YFSETQ.

CDR3 DNA: TGTGCCACCAGCAGAGATATGGGGGACCAGTTCTTC. Encoded protein: CATSRDMGDQFF. The chain recombines TRBV15 with TRBJ2-1; D is possibly TRBD1 or TRBD2 (5 bases each). This CDR3 is built from 12 residues. V lost 0 bases and J 13 bases, leaving 10 bases between the germline ends. Per germline, CDR1 LNHNV and CDR2 YYDKDF (reference sequence).

V and J are TRBV12-5 and TRBJ2-1; D is tentatively TRBD1 or TRBD2 (5 bases each). Germline V gives CDR1 LGHNT, CDR2 FRNRAP. The CDR3 spans 14 residues. Trimming stripped 1 base from V and 8 bases from J, with 12 bases between. CDR3 amino acids: CASGLGDGIDEQFF. The CDR3 nucleotides are TGTGCTAGTGGTTTGGGGGACGGTATCGATGAGCAGTTCTTC.

This chain uses TRBV10-2 with TRBJ2-2; TRBD2 matches 7 bases. The CDR3 sequence is 14 residues long. The trim removed 5 bases at V and 2 bases at J, leaving 2 bases unmatched. Germline V gene data show CDR1 as WSHSY and CDR2 as SAAADI. This CDR3 reads CASSRLANTGELFF. Here the CDR3 DNA reads TGCGCCAGCAGTAGACTAGCCAACACCGGGGAGCTGTTTTTT.

The table lists this clonotype with a few counts. The CDR3 DNA sequence: TGTGCCAGCAGCTTAGCTGTTAGCGGCAATGAGCAGTTCTTC. Protein sequence: CASSLAVSGNEQFF. This chain connects TRBV7-9 to TRBJ2-1; D possibly corresponds to TRBD2 (6 bases). There are 14 residues in the CDR3. CDR1 is SEHNR and CDR2 is FQNEAQ in the germline V gene (reference sequence). V shed 0 bases and J shed 6 bases, with 9 bases lying between them.

The V gene is TRBV2, the J gene TRBJ2-7, with 13 positions matching TRBD2. Trimming took 6 bases from V and 2 from J; bases not matched to a gene: 10. CDR3 length equals 17 residues. Germline CDR1 is SNHLY and CDR2 is FYNNEI. CDR3 coding DNA: TGTGCCAGCAGAGCTATACCGACTAGCGGGAGGACCTACGAGCAGTACTTC. Residues: CASRAIPTSGRTYEQYF.

This sequence joins TRBV29-1 and TRBJ2-7; 8 nucleotides align to TRBD2. Germline lookup yields CDR1 SQVTM and CDR2 ANQGSEA. The length of the CDR3 is 14 residues. J gave up 5 bases and V 6 bases, and 12 bases lay outside the gene matches. The CDR3: CSVGRGGIIDEQYF. The CDR3 nucleotides read TGCAGCGTGGGACGGGGGGGAATAATCGACGAGCAGTACTTC.

This clonotype was observed a handful of times. The chain joins TRBV7-9 to TRBJ2-4; D could derive from TRBD1 or TRBD2 (5 bases each). Germline-derived CDR1 and CDR2 are SEHNR and FQNEAQ (reference sequence). Trimming shortened V by 1 base and J by 5 bases, and 12 bases separated the two germline ends. The length of the CDR3 is 15 residues. CDR3 sequence (DNA): TGTGCCAGCAGCTTAGGAGGGGCCCTGGAAAACATTCAGTACTTC. It codes for CASSLGGALENIQYF. The whole variable domain, filled in from reference TRBV7-9 and TRBJ2-4, reads DTGVSQNPRHKITKRGQNVTFRCDPISEHNRLYWYRQTLGQGPEFLTYFQNEAQLEKSRLLSDRFSAERPKGSFSTLEIQRTEQGDSAMYLCASSLGGALENIQYFGAGTRLSVL.

This clonotype was counted at least ten times. The chain uses TRBV2 and TRBJ2-5; TRBD1 matches at 7 bases. After removal of 6 bases from V and 1 base from J, the junction contained 2 bases not matched to a gene. The CDR3 sequence is 13 residues long. Germline CDR1 is SNHLY and CDR2 is FYNNEI. The CDR3 coding sequence is TGTGCCAGCAGCCGGGACAGCCAAGAGACCCAGTACTTC. Translating it yields CASSRDSQETQYF.

This clonotype was picked up a small number of times. V usage is TRBV7-9 and J usage is TRBJ2-1, with D hard to call. Germline V lookup: CDR1 SEHNR, CDR2 FQNEAQ (reference sequence). This CDR3 is built from 11 residues. V lost 5 bases and J 8 bases, leaving 7 bases between the germline ends. CDR3 loop: CASSGYDEQFF. The CDR3, as DNA: TGTGCCAGCAGCGGATACGATGAGCAGTTCTTC.

The chain links TRBV7-3 to TRBJ2-5; D tentatively fits TRBD1 or TRBD2 (6 bases each). Trimming removed 5 bases at V and 4 bases at J, with 17 bases between. The CDR3 sequence is 15 residues long. CDR1 is SGHTA, CDR2 FQGTGA, per germline. The CDR3 DNA sequence: TGTGCCAGCAGCCCAGGGGTTAGCGGTAGAGAGACCCAGTACTTC. This codes for CASSPGVSGRETQYF.

The J gene is TRBJ2-1, the V gene TRBV27, with a possible D match to TRBD1 (6 bases). Germline CDR1 MNHEY, CDR2 SMNVEV (reference sequence). V gave up 3 bases and J gave up 12 bases, with 27 bases separating them. The CDR3 length is 17 residues. The CDR3 loop reads CASSFLSGTPDSKGQFF. Here the CDR3 DNA reads TGTGCCAGCAGTTTCCTCTCCGGGACACCTGACTCAAAGGGGCAGTTCTTC.

This clonotype was found a few times. The chain has TRBV6-1 and TRBJ1-4; 7 bases agree with TRBD1. The germline V gene encodes CDR1 MNHNS and CDR2 SASEGT. This CDR3 has 13 amino acids. Germline trimming cut 10 bases from V and 3 bases from J; bases unmatched to any gene: 5. CDR3 sequence: CAILGTANEKLFF. CDR3 nucleotides: TGTGCCATCCTTGGGACAGCTAATGAAAAACTGTTTTTT.

The sample holds a few counts of this clonotype. The chain uses TRBV5-1 and TRBJ1-3, with D possibly TRBD1 on 6 matching bases. The CDR3 spans 17 residues. Trimming took 3 bases from V and 0 from J, leaving 16 bases between them. The germline V gene encodes CDR1 SGHRS and CDR2 YFSETQ. The CDR3 region has the DNA TGCGCCAGCAGCTCGGGGTTGGGGGCCGACTCTGGAAACACCATATATTTT. Its protein is CASSSGLGADSGNTIYF.

This clonotype was counted only a few times. The CDR3 bases are TGTGCCTGGAGTCGCTTGAACACTGAAGCTTTCTTT. This encodes CAWSRLNTEAFF. The genes are TRBV30 and TRBJ1-1, with D hard to call. The CDR3 extends over 12 amino acids. CDR1 is GTSNPN, CDR2 SVGIG, per germline (reference sequence). The V gene lost 2 bases and the J gene lost 0 bases, with 4 bases spanning the gap.

This clonotype was detected only a few times. V and J are TRBV4-2 and TRBJ2-1; D possibly uses TRBD1 or TRBD2 (5 bases each). The V end was cut by 4 bases, the J end by 6 bases, with 13 bases between. The germline gives CDR1 LGHNA, CDR2 YNFKEQ. This CDR3 has 14 amino acids. As DNA, the CDR3 is TGTGCCAGCAGCCGGGACCCCCCCCGCAATGAGCAGTTCTTC. It encodes CASSRDPPRNEQFF.

This clonotype has more than one count but fewer than ten. CDR3 protein: CASSLWAQGALNTEAFF. The CDR3 nucleotides read TGCGCCAGCAGCTTGTGGGCACAGGGGGCTTTGAACACTGAAGCTTTCTTT. V and J are TRBV5-1 and TRBJ1-1; 9 bases fit TRBD1. Germline V gene data show CDR1 as SGHRS and CDR2 as YFSETQ. Losses at the gene ends were 1 base for V and 0 bases for J; bases not matched to a gene: 7. There are 17 residues in the CDR3.

The chain recombines TRBV5-1 with TRBJ2-1; D uncertain. The germline V gene encodes CDR1 SGHRS and CDR2 YFSETQ. This CDR3 is built from 15 residues. Trimming removed 0 bases from V and 5 bases from J, with 12 bases in between. CDR3 in DNA: TGCGCCAGCAGCTTGGTTCTGGGCAGGAACAATGAGCAGTTCTTC. It is translated as CASSLVLGRNNEQFF.

Only a few counts were recorded for this clonotype. The chain has TRBV20-1 and TRBJ2-4, with a weak D call TRBD2 (5 bases). Trimming left V 7 bases short and J 0 bases short, with 16 bases between. The V gene's germline CDR1 is DFQATT and CDR2 SNEGSKA (reference sequence). The CDR3 is 15 residues long. The CDR3 protein is CSDEEADLAKNIQYF. CDR3 DNA: TGCAGTGATGAGGAGGCAGATCTAGCCAAAAACATTCAGTACTTC.